The sequence of this T cell receptor beta chain was determined in a study of T cell repertoires in cytomegalovirus infection. Turning to the study itself: Both recently identified HLA-C-restricted and well-studied HLA-B-restricted CMV epitopes were used in the study. General study points: Pooled public TCR beta family frequency picked out CMV carriers with the relevant HLA.

TCRdb ran MiXCR on the reads and lists one entry per CDR3 protein. The sample has about 770,000 distinct CDR3 sequences; roughly 28% are singletons. Per germline, CDR1 SGHVS and CDR2 FNYEAQ. The J segment lost 2 bases and the V segment lost 4 bases, leaving 15 bases of the junction unmatched. The CDR3 extends over 18 amino acids. This clonotype has ten or more counts. The antigen remains unidentified. The material sequenced was cultured CD8+ T cells from PBMCs, taken from culture after CMV antigen stimulation. The sequence came from a human donor in good health (CMV status not recorded). Some clones in this sample may be carry-over from other donors' samples. V gene TRBV7-6 combines with J gene TRBJ2-3; 7 nucleotides match TRBD1. CDR3 amino acids: CASSSFTGAGTLTDTQYF. Here the CDR3 DNA reads TGTGCCAGCAGCTCCTTCACAGGGGCCGGAACACTCACAGATACGCAGTATTTT.